What follows are 24 T cell receptor beta chains derived from one specimen sequenced in a study of cytomegalovirus exposure and HLA in healthy donors. PCR amplification relied on 60 Vbeta primers (plus 13 Jbeta primers). Measured with immunoSEQ multiplex PCR; TCRdb has only the in-frame clones, and not every one. The sample contains 110,000 to 150,000 clones, around four fifths of which appear only once. Sequences were obtained from PBMCs. The receptors were gathered from a middle-aged woman in good health and CMV-seronegative.

V and J are TRBV11-2 and TRBJ2-7; D not resolved. Looked up from germline, CDR1 is SGHAT and CDR2 is FQNNGV. The CDR3 consists of 15 residues. Trimming cost V 1 base and J 0 bases, with 10 bases left between them. CDR3 in amino acids: CASSLAPPFSYEQYF. In DNA, the CDR3 is TGTGCCAGCAGCTTAGCCCCTCCCTTCTCCTACGAGCAGTACTTC. The full variable domain, with the rest looked up from reference TRBV11-2 and TRBJ2-7, is EAGVAQSPRYKIIEKRQSVAFWCNPISGHATLYWYQQILGQGPKLLIQFQNNGVVDDSQLPKDRFSAERLKGVDSTLKIQPAKLEDSAVYLCASSLAPPFSYEQYFGPGTRLTVT.

The CDR3 here is CASSLGGSFYEQYF. The CDR3 DNA follows: TGTGCCAGCAGCTTAGGCGGCAGTTTCTACGAGCAGTACTTC. V and J are TRBV7-9 and TRBJ2-7, with D uncertain. CDR3 length: 14 residues. V lost 1 base and J lost 3, with 10 bases in between. From germline, CDR1 is SEHNR and CDR2 FQNEAQ (reference sequence).

The table lists this clone with a count of one. The chain links TRBV19 to TRBJ2-7; 7 bases are a match to TRBD1. V dropped 8 bases and J dropped 5; count of bases not matched to a gene: 15. Germline CDR1 reads LNHDA; CDR2 reads SQIVND (reference sequence). The CDR3 totals 15 residues. The CDR3 nucleotides read TGTGCCAGTCCACCCGAACCAGGACAGGTCCACGAGCAGTACTTC. Translation: CASPPEPGQVHEQYF.

The chain has TRBV19 and TRBJ1-5, with TRBD1 identical over 11 bases. The germline CDR1 and CDR2 sequences are LNHDA and SQIVND (reference sequence). This CDR3 is built from 17 residues. Trimming cost V 9 bases and J 4 bases; bases outside gene matches: 14. The CDR3 sequence: CASTPWTGGGSNQPQHF. The CDR3 DNA reads TGTGCCAGCACACCCTGGACAGGGGGCGGGAGTAATCAGCCCCAGCATTTT.

The chain has TRBV2 and TRBJ2-2; the D is unclear. The CDR3 loop spans 13 amino acids. Trimming cost V 6 bases and J 5 bases, with 10 bases left between them. CDR1 SNHLY and CDR2 FYNNEI come from the germline V gene. CDR3 nucleotides: TGTGCCAGCAGGTATCGAGCTACCGGGGAGCTGTTTTTT. It translates to CASRYRATGELFF.

The chain recombines TRBV29-1 with TRBJ2-3; the match to TRBD1 covers 9 bases. The CDR3 has 14 residues. J gave up 5 bases and V 6 bases, and 9 bases lay outside the gene matches. CDR1 is SQVTM and CDR2 is ANQGSEA in the germline V gene. CDR3 in amino acids: CSVATGGSGDTQYF. The CDR3 region has the DNA TGCAGCGTCGCAACAGGGGGCAGCGGAGATACGCAGTATTTT.

This clone has a single count. The chain couples TRBV5-1 to TRBJ2-3; 9 bases align to TRBD1. The CDR3 covers 14 residues. V lost 2 bases to trimming and J lost 6 bases; unmatched junction nucleotides: 4. Per the germline V gene, CDR1 is SGHRS and CDR2 is YFSETQ. Here the CDR3 reads CASSLQGAQDTQYF. Here the CDR3 DNA reads TGCGCCAGCAGCTTACAGGGGGCTCAGGATACGCAGTATTTT.

With regard to this clone: Other DNA variants within this sample encode the same CDR3. The V and J genes are TRBV27 and TRBJ1-5; D is unresolved. The ends were cut back, 1 base at V and 1 base at J, with 8 bases in the middle. The CDR3 covers 15 residues. Per germline, CDR1 MNHEY and CDR2 SMNVEV (reference sequence). Written as DNA, the CDR3 is TGTGCCAGCAGTTTATACCCCGGGAGCAATCAGCCCCAGCATTTT. Amino acids: CASSLYPGSNQPQHF.

The chain links TRBV7-9 to TRBJ1-3, with a weak D call TRBD1 (6 bases). The CDR3 loop spans 19 amino acids. The ends were cut back, 1 base at V and 0 bases at J, with 19 bases in the middle. Germline-derived CDR1 and CDR2 are SEHNR and FQNEAQ (reference sequence). Here the CDR3 reads CASSLGVRQETNSGNTIYF. The CDR3 nucleotides are TGTGCCAGCAGCTTAGGGGTCCGACAGGAAACTAACTCTGGAAACACCATATATTTT.

This chain links TRBV7-3 with TRBJ2-5; D is perhaps TRBD2 (6 bases). Germline CDR1 and CDR2: SGHTA and FQGTGA. The CDR3 is 15 residues long. Trimming took off 0 bases at V and 4 bases at J, with 12 bases between the two ends. The CDR3 protein is CASSLTSGVGETQYF. The CDR3 bases are TGTGCCAGCAGCTTAACGTCGGGGGTGGGAGAGACCCAGTACTTC.

The chain is built from TRBV6-6 and TRBJ1-4; 8 nucleotides line up with TRBD1. Trimming took 1 base from V and 8 from J; bases not matched to a gene: 6. This CDR3 contains 15 residues. The germline CDR1 and CDR2 sequences are MNHNY and SVGAGI (reference sequence). The CDR3 nucleotides are TGTGCCAGCAGTTACTGGGACAGGCAGAAGGAAAAACTGTTTTTT. Its translation: CASSYWDRQKEKLFF.

This clone was counted a few times. The chain has TRBV6-1 and TRBJ1-1, with D unresolved. V shed 5 bases and J shed 4 bases, with 5 bases lying between them. The CDR3 runs 11 residues. The germline V gene encodes CDR1 MNHNS and CDR2 SASEGT. CDR3 DNA sequence: TGTGCCAGCAGTCACTTCACTGAAGCTTTCTTT. Protein product: CASSHFTEAFF.

This clone was found a few times. The chain joins TRBV15 to TRBJ1-1, with D hard to call. Trimming left V 0 bases short and J 1 base short, with 6 bases between. The CDR3 is 14 amino acids. CDR1 and CDR2 from the germline V gene are LNHNV and YYDKDF (reference sequence). The CDR3 loop is CATSRDTENTEAFF. The CDR3 DNA sequence: TGTGCCACCAGCAGAGATACAGAGAACACTGAAGCTTTCTTT. The variable domain in full, with the rest retrieved from reference TRBV15 and TRBJ1-1, is DAMVIQNPRYQVTQFGKPVTLSCSQTLNHNVMYWYQQKSSQAPKLLFHYYDKDFNNEADTPDNFQSRRPNTSFCFLDIRSPGLGDTAMYLCATSRDTENTEAFFGQGTRLTVV.

This chain connects TRBV19 to TRBJ1-5; 9 bases fit TRBD1. V trimming: 4 bases; J trimming: 0 bases; junction bases outside the gene matches: 10. CDR1 is LNHDA, CDR2 SQIVND, per germline (reference sequence). This CDR3 contains 18 residues. The CDR3 is CASSTRTGAQSSNQPQHF. The CDR3 DNA reads as TGTGCCAGTAGTACCCGGACAGGGGCACAGTCTAGCAATCAGCCCCAGCATTTT.

The chain couples TRBV27 to TRBJ2-1; 10 nucleotides align to TRBD2. This CDR3 comprises 17 residues. CDR1 and CDR2 (germline): MNHEY, SMNVEV (reference sequence). V shed 2 bases and J 8 bases; nucleotides not matched to a gene: 12. The CDR3 spells CASSLPSQAGGPHEQFF. CDR3 sequence (DNA): TGTGCCAGCAGTTTACCCTCCCAAGCGGGAGGGCCCCATGAGCAGTTCTTC.

The rearrangement links TRBV19 to TRBJ1-1; D not certain. Deletions cut 6 bases from V and 1 base from J, with 9 bases between. The V gene's germline CDR1 is LNHDA and CDR2 SQIVND (reference sequence). The CDR3 sequence is 13 residues long. The CDR3 loop reads CASSPTPNTEAFF. The CDR3 DNA sequence: TGTGCCAGTAGCCCGACACCGAACACTGAAGCTTTCTTT.

This clone appeared a single time. The V call is TRBV5-1, the J call TRBJ2-2, with a tentative D call TRBD1 (6 bases). The CDR3 contains 16 residues. V was shortened by 4 bases and J by 0 bases, with 13 bases between the two germline ends. Looked up from germline, CDR1 is SGHRS and CDR2 is YFSETQ. The CDR3 is CASSPGTQANTGELFF. The CDR3 coding sequence is TGCGCCAGCAGCCCCGGGACACAAGCGAACACCGGGGAGCTGTTTTTT.

The J gene is TRBJ2-5, the V gene TRBV7-9; D is possibly TRBD1 (5 bases). Looked up from germline, CDR1 is SEHNR and CDR2 is FQNEAQ (reference sequence). V lost 2 bases and J lost 5, with 12 bases in between. The CDR3 has 14 residues. CDR3 loop: CASSLQGGWETQYF. CDR3 DNA: TGTGCCAGCAGCTTACAGGGTGGGTGGGAGACCCAGTACTTC.

The count of this clone is one. The rearrangement uses TRBV19 and TRBJ2-7, with a weak D call TRBD1 (5 bases). V was trimmed by 8 bases and J by 2 bases, leaving 13 bases between them. CDR1 and CDR2 from the germline V gene are LNHDA and SQIVND (reference sequence). This CDR3 contains 13 residues. The CDR3 protein is CASSQGRPYEQYF. In DNA, the CDR3 is TGTGCCAGTTCCCAGGGAAGACCCTACGAGCAGTACTTC.

This clone was seen only a few times. With a far larger clone one base away, a read error is the likely cause. The sample carries other DNA sequences with the same CDR3. This chain uses TRBV4-1 with TRBJ2-1; D uncertain. The V gene lost 4 bases and the J gene lost 8 bases, with 15 bases spanning the gap. Germline CDR1 is MGHRA and CDR2 is YSYEKL. The length of the CDR3 is 14 residues. The chain's CDR3 is CASSPRLGIDEQFF. The CDR3 bases are TGCGCCAGCAGCCCCCGACTCGGTATCGATGAGCAGTTCTTC.

This clone was detected once. The rearrangement links TRBV27 to TRBJ2-5, with TRBD2 as a possible D gene (5 bases). TRBJ2-7 matches the DNA end more closely, so the J call is doubtful. The CDR3 has 14 amino acids. Per the germline V gene, CDR1 is MNHEY and CDR2 is SMNVEV (reference sequence). For the CDR3, the DNA is TGTGCCAGCAGTTGGGCCGGGAATGCCTACGAGCAGTACTTC. Translating it yields CASSWAGNAYEQYF.

The J gene is TRBJ2-3, the V gene TRBV29-1; D unresolved. There are 12 residues in the CDR3. Trimming stripped 5 bases from V and 2 bases from J, with 8 bases between. CDR1 is SQVTM and CDR2 is ANQGSEA in the germline V gene. For the CDR3, the DNA is TGCAGCGTTAGAGGAGACACAGATACGCAGTATTTT. Its protein product is CSVRGDTDTQYF.

The rearrangement joins TRBV28 to TRBJ2-7; D is perhaps TRBD2 (6 bases). V was trimmed by 6 bases and J by 3 bases, leaving 18 bases between them. This CDR3 has 15 amino acids. Germline V gene lookup returns CDR1 MDHEN and CDR2 SYDVKM. CDR3 residues: CASRPIAAPYYEQYF. The DNA for the CDR3 is TGTGCCAGCAGGCCGATAGCGGCCCCTTACTACGAGCAGTACTTC. Full variable domain (outside the CDR3, taken from reference TRBV28 and TRBJ2-7): DVKVTQSSRYLVKRTGEKVFLECVQDMDHENMFWYRQDPGLGLRLIYFSYDVKMKEKGDIPEGYSVSREKKERFSLILESASTNQTSMYLCASRPIAAPYYEQYFGPGTRLTVT.

Comments on this clone: At one boundary the junction diverges from the germline segment, which might be a read error. Other DNA sequences from this sample encode an identical CDR3 as well. This rearrangement joins TRBV9 to TRBJ1-2; D is possibly TRBD1 (5 bases). Germline V lookup: CDR1 SGDLS, CDR2 YYNGEE. This CDR3 contains 19 residues. The CDR3 DNA follows: TGTGCCAGCAGCGTGGGGGGTGCCCGCAAGCCATCCTTAAACTACGGCTACACCTTC. Amino acid sequence: CASSVGGARKPSLNYGYTF.